These 18 T cell receptor beta chains were sequenced from one sample in a study of T cell changes during pregnancy in multiple sclerosis. Produced via immunoSEQ multiplex PCR; TCRdb's table is partial and in-frame only. This sample carries about 69,000 clones, about nine tenths of them seen once, and the ten largest clones take 1.4%. Sample: peripheral blood, taken in the third trimester of pregnancy. The receptors come from a female donor with multiple sclerosis, enrolled in a pregnancy study.

The gene calls are TRBV7-8 and TRBJ1-2, with a tentative D call TRBD1 (6 bases). This CDR3 has 15 residues. Trimming removed 4 bases from V and 4 bases from J, with 16 bases in between. Germline V gives CDR1 SGHVS, CDR2 FQNEAQ. The CDR3 spells CASSWRTATTYGYTF. CDR3 nucleotide sequence: TGTGCCAGCAGCTGGCGGACAGCGACGACCTATGGCTACACCTTC.

V is TRBV2 and J is TRBJ1-3, with D possibly matching TRBD1 (5 bases). Trimming shortened V by 7 bases and J by 2 bases, and 9 bases separated the two germline ends. The CDR3 totals 13 residues. Germline values: CDR1 SNHLY, CDR2 FYNNEI. The CDR3 DNA reads TGTGCCAGCATGCAGGGAACTGGAAACACCATATATTTT. Amino acid sequence: CASMQGTGNTIYF.

The chain employs TRBV19 and TRBJ2-5; tentative D call: TRBD2 (5 bases). This CDR3 is 13 amino acids long. V lost 6 bases, J lost 2 bases, and 10 bases lay in between. Looked up from germline, CDR1 is LNHDA and CDR2 is SQIVND (reference sequence). In DNA, the CDR3 is TGTGCCAGTAGCTCAGACTATCAAGAGACCCAGTACTTC. Its protein product is CASSSDYQETQYF.

This chain connects TRBV6-5 to TRBJ1-2; 9 bases line up with TRBD1. Germline V CDR1 and CDR2: MNHEY, SVGAGI. Trimming cost V 10 bases and J 7 bases; bases outside gene matches: 7. The CDR3 has 12 amino acids. CDR3 protein: CATGTGWSGYTF. DNA of the CDR3: TGTGCCACCGGGACAGGGTGGAGTGGCTACACCTTC.

V usage is TRBV7-2 and J usage is TRBJ1-6; TRBD1 might be the D (6 bases). The germline gives CDR1 SGHTA, CDR2 FQGNSA. V dropped 0 bases and J dropped 7 bases, with 13 bases sitting between them. This CDR3 has 16 residues. The CDR3 DNA is TGTGCCAGCAGCTTAGCGGGGGCGAGCGTGAATTCACCCCTCCACTTT. Residues: CASSLAGASVNSPLHF.

This clone has only one observation. The chain is built from TRBV5-1 and TRBJ1-1; TRBD1 might be the D (5 bases). The CDR3 extends over 14 amino acids. The ends were cut back, 4 bases at V and 0 bases at J, with 10 bases in the middle. Germline values: CDR1 SGHRS, CDR2 YFSETQ. This CDR3 is CASSDLGLNTEAFF. Here the CDR3 DNA reads TGCGCCAGCAGCGACCTGGGGCTGAACACTGAAGCTTTCTTT.

The J gene is TRBJ2-3, the V gene TRBV7-3; D perhaps matches TRBD2 (6 bases). CDR1 is SGHTA, CDR2 FQGTGA, per germline. Trimming cost V 5 bases and J 1 base, with 13 bases left between them. The CDR3 is 15 residues long. As DNA, the CDR3 is TGTGCCAGCAGCCCCTTTAGCGGTCGCACAGATACGCAGTATTTT. It is translated as CASSPFSGRTDTQYF.

The chain employs TRBV27 and TRBJ1-1; D gene uncertain. Germline V CDR1 and CDR2: MNHEY, SMNVEV (reference sequence). Trimming stripped 1 base from V and 4 bases from J, with 7 bases between. The CDR3 covers 13 residues. CDR3 amino acids: CASSLWASTEAFF. The CDR3 DNA follows: TGTGCCAGCAGTTTATGGGCCAGCACTGAAGCTTTCTTT.

The rearrangement uses TRBV6-1 and TRBJ2-1; D ambiguous. Germline loops: CDR1 MNHNS, CDR2 SASEGT. The V end was cut by 5 bases, the J end by 6 bases, with 14 bases between. The CDR3 runs to 14 residues. In DNA, the CDR3 is TGTGCCAGCAGTCCCCTACAGTGGCGCAATGAGCAGTTCTTC. As protein: CASSPLQWRNEQFF.

This rearrangement joins TRBV6-5 to TRBJ1-3; 7 nucleotides agree with TRBD1. Germline V gene lookup returns CDR1 MNHEY and CDR2 SVGAGI. The CDR3 contains 13 residues. Trimming at V came to 6 bases and at J to 6 bases, leaving 5 bases not matched to a gene. The CDR3 here is CASRRQGVNTIYF. The CDR3, as DNA: TGTGCCAGCAGACGACAGGGCGTAAACACCATATATTTT.

Only a few counts were recorded for this clone. J is TRBJ2-1 and V is TRBV9; 7 nucleotides align to TRBD2. Trimming took 3 bases from V and 2 from J; bases not matched to a gene: 5. CDR1 is SGDLS, CDR2 YYNGEE, per germline. The CDR3 runs to 15 residues. The CDR3 DNA follows: TGTGCCAGCAGCGGGCTAGCGGTCCCCTACAATGAGCAGTTCTTC. Residues: CASSGLAVPYNEQFF.

This clone came up a few times. V usage is TRBV7-2 and J usage is TRBJ1-5; the match to TRBD1 covers 8 bases. J lost 7 bases, V lost 5 bases, and 10 bases had no gene match. CDR1 is SGHTA, CDR2 FQGNSA, per germline. The CDR3 covers 15 residues. The CDR3: CASSKRTGLGQPQHF. The CDR3 DNA follows: TGTGCCAGCAGCAAACGGACAGGGCTGGGGCAGCCCCAGCATTTT.

The chain uses TRBV7-2 and TRBJ1-6; D gene unclear. Deletions cut 0 bases from V and 10 bases from J, with 13 bases between. This CDR3 comprises 15 residues. Germline CDR1 SGHTA, CDR2 FQGNSA. This CDR3 reads CASSLAGVGNSPLHF. The CDR3 coding sequence is TGTGCCAGCAGCTTAGCCGGGGTCGGCAACTCACCCCTCCACTTT.

The chain combines TRBV2 with TRBJ1-4, with D perhaps TRBD1 (6 bases). The CDR3 is 15 residues long. The germline V gene has CDR1 SNHLY and CDR2 FYNNEI. V lost 7 bases and J lost 3, with 15 bases in between. The CDR3 is CASIYTGLSNEKLFF. Written as DNA, the CDR3 is TGTGCCAGCATTTACACAGGGTTGTCTAATGAAAAACTGTTTTTT.

J is TRBJ1-5 and V is TRBV19; no reliable D call. The CDR3 sequence is 15 residues long. Germline CDR1 reads LNHDA; CDR2 reads SQIVND (reference sequence). Trimming took 6 bases from V and 2 from J, leaving 14 bases between them. In DNA form, the CDR3 reads TGTGCCAGTAGCCCGGGCTCGAGGGGCAATCAGCCCCAGCATTTT. Its protein product is CASSPGSRGNQPQHF.

J is TRBJ1-1 and V is TRBV7-9, with TRBD1 identical over 8 bases. This CDR3 region has 16 residues. Trimming at V came to 3 bases and at J to 6 bases, leaving 12 bases not matched to a gene. Looked up from germline, CDR1 is SEHNR and CDR2 is FQNEAQ (reference sequence). The CDR3 is CASSLGRGRGPSEAFF. CDR3 nucleotide sequence: TGTGCCAGCAGCTTGGGCAGGGGGCGAGGCCCCTCTGAAGCTTTCTTT.

The V gene is TRBV5-6, the J gene TRBJ1-1, with 7 nucleotides matching TRBD1. This CDR3 contains 13 residues. V dropped 4 bases and J dropped 6; count of bases not matched to a gene: 6. CDR1 and CDR2 from the germline V gene are SGHDT and YYEEEE. The CDR3 bases are TGTGCCAGCAGCCCCACCGGACAGGCTGAAGCTTTCTTT. Its protein product is CASSPTGQAEAFF.

The chain recombines TRBV28 with TRBJ1-5; 8 positions agree with TRBD1. V shed 10 bases, J shed 7 bases, and the junction held 12 bases outside the gene matches. CDR1 and CDR2 from the germline V gene are MDHEN and SYDVKM. The CDR3 is made up of 14 amino acids. CDR3 nucleotide sequence: TGTGCCACGCAGGGCAGGGGGCCCAGGCAGCCCCAGCATTTT. Amino acid sequence: CATQGRGPRQPQHF.